This entry features one TCR beta chain sequence. This clone was recorded a few times. Its antigen is unknown. No much larger clone is present one base from it, and per-base qualities are unavailable. This record belongs to a study of blood T cell repertoires in COVID-19 (dated by TCRdb to about 2020). A note on the overall study: The collaborator samples originated in the United States, Italy and Spain and spanned the acute and convalescent phases of COVID-19. HLA class I and class II types, where available, came from metadata supplied by the sample provider rather than from assay-based typing. Nearly every sample came with metadata listing a de-identified subject ID, COVID-19 status, age in years and sex. The samples were drawn from the first 160 participants of the ongoing ImmuneRACE study and from 950 to 1,500 subjects provided by 6 global collaborators. The material from the prospective study consisted of cDNA or gDNA derived from T cells, B-cell-depleted T cells, or PBMCs. Subjects who had been exposed to COVID-19, were actively infected with it, or had recovered from it provided the deeply sampled blood TCRbeta repertoires that made up the dataset. A freely available public database, intended as a resource for researchers studying the immune response to SARS-CoV-2, is where the repertoires were released.

Points the paper makes about the study in general: How much clinical and demographic metadata was included differed by source and by participant, and the metadata was provided uncurated.

At one collaborating source in Seattle, patients were enrolled during active infection and were followed longitudinally through the course of disease. Each collaborating institution followed its own protocols to collect whole blood in K2EDTA tubes. Collaborator samples were shipped for TCRbeta analysis as frozen whole blood, isolated PBMCs, or DNA extracted from either sample type. TCRbeta CDR3 regions were amplified from genomic DNA using the immunoSEQ Assay, a bias-controlled multiplex PCR. From the authors' description of their analysis: The number of nucleated cells in each sample was estimated from the amplification of reference gene primers within the assay. Sequence reads were collapsed and filtered to measure the absolute abundance of every unique TCRbeta CDR3 rearrangement. Productive Simpson clonality was computed per sample as the square root of Simpson's diversity index over productive rearrangements. As stored in TCRdb, this immuneACCESS dataset retains in-frame rearrangements with V and J assigned. A fraction of the clones does not appear; measured against another copy, unresolved V genes explain less than half of the discrepancy, and the remainder lacks a known reason. The V and J calls and clone size come from that table; D and trimming were worked out from the DNA. This sample lists about 200,000 clones; around four fifths were detected once. Approximately 0.97% of the sample belongs to the ten largest clones.

Its CDR3 holds 17 amino acids, cysteine through phenylalanine. Of all the DNA, just the CDR3 is kept, 51 bases in frame from base 1. The germline V gene (reference sequence) sets CDR1 to LNHDA and CDR2 to SQIVND. Trimming removed 4 bases from V and 5 bases from J; the gene matches leave 14 bases unexplained. The specimen sequenced was peripheral blood. The TCR comes from a man between 60 and 75 years old with COVID-19, enrolled during active disease. Rearrangement joined TRBV19 to TRBJ1-5; 7 bases in the middle match TRBD1. The CDR3 reads CASSTMGQRRFYQPQHF. The bases read TGTGCCAGTAGTACTATGGGACAGCGACGCTTCTATCAGCCCCAGCATTTT.